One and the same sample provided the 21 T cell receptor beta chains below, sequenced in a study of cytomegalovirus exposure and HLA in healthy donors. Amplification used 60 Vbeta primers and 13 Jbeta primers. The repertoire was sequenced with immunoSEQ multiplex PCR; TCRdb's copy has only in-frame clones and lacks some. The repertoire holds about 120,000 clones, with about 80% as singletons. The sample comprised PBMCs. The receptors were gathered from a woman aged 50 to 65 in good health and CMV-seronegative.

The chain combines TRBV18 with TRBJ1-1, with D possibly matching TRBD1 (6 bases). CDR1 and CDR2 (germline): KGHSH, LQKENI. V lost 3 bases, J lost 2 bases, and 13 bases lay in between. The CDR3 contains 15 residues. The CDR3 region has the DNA TGTGCCAGCTCACCCGAGGGAGGGGGAAACACTGAAGCTTTCTTT. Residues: CASSPEGGGNTEAFF.

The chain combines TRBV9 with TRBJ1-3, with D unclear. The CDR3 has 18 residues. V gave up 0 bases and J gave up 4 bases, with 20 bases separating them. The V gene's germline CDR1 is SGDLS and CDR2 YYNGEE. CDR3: CASSVELRVKTPGNTIYF. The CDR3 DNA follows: TGTGCCAGCAGCGTAGAGTTGAGGGTCAAGACTCCCGGAAACACCATATATTTT.

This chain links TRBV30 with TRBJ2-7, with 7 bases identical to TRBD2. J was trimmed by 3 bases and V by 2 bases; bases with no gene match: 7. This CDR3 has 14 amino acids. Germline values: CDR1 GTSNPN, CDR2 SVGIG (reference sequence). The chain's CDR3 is CAWSRVGGSYEQYF. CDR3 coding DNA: TGTGCCTGGAGTCGAGTGGGAGGGAGCTACGAGCAGTACTTC. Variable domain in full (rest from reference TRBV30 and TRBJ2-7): SQTIHQWPATLVQPVGSPLSLECTVEGTSNPNLYWYRQAAGRGLQLLFYSVGIGQISSEVPQNLSASRPQDRQFILSSKKLLLSDSGFYLCAWSRVGGSYEQYFGPGTRLTVT.

CDR3 region: CASSARDRVVDTEAFF. CDR3 bases: TGTGCCAGCAGCGCCCGGGACAGGGTGGTAGACACTGAAGCTTTCTTT. The V call is TRBV9, the J call TRBJ1-1; the match to TRBD1 covers 9 bases. CDR3 length: 16 residues. Germline V lookup: CDR1 SGDLS, CDR2 YYNGEE. J was trimmed by 3 bases and V by 3 bases; bases with no gene match: 9.

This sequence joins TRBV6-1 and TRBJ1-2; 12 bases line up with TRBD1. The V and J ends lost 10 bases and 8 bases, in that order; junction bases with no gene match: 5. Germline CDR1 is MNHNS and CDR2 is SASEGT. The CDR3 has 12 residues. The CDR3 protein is CAITGTGGGYTF. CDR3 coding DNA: TGTGCCATCACCGGGACAGGGGGCGGCTACACCTTC.

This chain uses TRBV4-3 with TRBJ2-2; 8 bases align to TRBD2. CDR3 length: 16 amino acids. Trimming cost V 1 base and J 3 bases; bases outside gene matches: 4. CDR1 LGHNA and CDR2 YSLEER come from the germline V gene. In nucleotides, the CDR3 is TGCGCCAGCAGCCAAGTAGTCGGGGGGGACACCGGGGAGCTGTTTTTT. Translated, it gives CASSQVVGGDTGELFF.

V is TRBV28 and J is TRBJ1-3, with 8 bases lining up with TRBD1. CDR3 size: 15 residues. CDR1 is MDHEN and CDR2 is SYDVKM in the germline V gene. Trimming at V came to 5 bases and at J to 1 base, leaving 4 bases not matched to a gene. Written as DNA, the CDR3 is TGTGCCAGCAGTAAAAACAGGGGGTCTGGAAACACCATATATTTT. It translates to CASSKNRGSGNTIYF. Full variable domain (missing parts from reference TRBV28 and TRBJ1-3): DVKVTQSSRYLVKRTGEKVFLECVQDMDHENMFWYRQDPGLGLRLIYFSYDVKMKEKGDIPEGYSVSREKKERFSLILESASTNQTSMYLCASSKNRGSGNTIYFGEGSWLTVV.

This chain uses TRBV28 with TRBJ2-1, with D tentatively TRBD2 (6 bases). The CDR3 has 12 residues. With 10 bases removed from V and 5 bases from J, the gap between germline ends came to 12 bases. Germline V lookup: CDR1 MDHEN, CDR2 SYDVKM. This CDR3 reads CATLGLHNEQFF. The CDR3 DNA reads TGTGCCACCTTGGGACTTCACAATGAGCAGTTCTTC.

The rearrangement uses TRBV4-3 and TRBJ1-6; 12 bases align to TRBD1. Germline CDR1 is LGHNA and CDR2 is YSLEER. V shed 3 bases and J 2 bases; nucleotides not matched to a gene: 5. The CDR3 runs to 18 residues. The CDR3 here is CASSQGTGGFAYNSPLHF. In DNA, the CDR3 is TGCGCCAGCAGCCAGGGGACAGGGGGCTTCGCCTATAATTCACCCCTCCACTTT.

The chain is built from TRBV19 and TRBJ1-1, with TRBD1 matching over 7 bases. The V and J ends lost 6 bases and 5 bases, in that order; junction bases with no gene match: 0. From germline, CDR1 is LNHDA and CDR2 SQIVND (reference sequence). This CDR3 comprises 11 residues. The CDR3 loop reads CASRQGTEAFF. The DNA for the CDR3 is TGTGCCAGTAGACAGGGGACTGAAGCTTTCTTT.

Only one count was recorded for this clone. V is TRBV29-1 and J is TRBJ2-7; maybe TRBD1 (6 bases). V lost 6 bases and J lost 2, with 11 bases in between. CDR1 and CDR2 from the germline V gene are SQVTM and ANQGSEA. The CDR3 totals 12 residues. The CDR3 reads CSVRTAPYEQYF. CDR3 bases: TGCAGCGTCCGGACAGCCCCCTACGAGCAGTACTTC.

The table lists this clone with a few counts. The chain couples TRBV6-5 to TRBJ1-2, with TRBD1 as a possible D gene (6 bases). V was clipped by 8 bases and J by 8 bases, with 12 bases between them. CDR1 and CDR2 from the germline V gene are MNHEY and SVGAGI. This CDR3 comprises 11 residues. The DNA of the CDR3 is TGTGCCAGCCTCGGACAGCGAGGCTACACCTTC. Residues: CASLGQRGYTF.

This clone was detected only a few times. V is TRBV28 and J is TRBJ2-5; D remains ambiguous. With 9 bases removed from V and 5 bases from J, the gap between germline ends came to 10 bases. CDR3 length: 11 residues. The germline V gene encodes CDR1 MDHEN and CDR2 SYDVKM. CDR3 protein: CASSSRETQYF. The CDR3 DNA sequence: TGTGCCAGTTCGTCCCGGGAGACCCAGTACTTC. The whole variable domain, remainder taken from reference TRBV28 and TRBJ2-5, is DVKVTQSSRYLVKRTGEKVFLECVQDMDHENMFWYRQDPGLGLRLIYFSYDVKMKEKGDIPEGYSVSREKKERFSLILESASTNQTSMYLCASSSRETQYFGPGTRLLVL.

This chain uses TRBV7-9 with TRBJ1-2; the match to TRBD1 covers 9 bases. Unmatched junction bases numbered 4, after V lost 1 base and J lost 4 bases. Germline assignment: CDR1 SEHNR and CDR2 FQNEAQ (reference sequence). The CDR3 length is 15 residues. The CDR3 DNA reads TGTGCCAGCAGCTTAGGGACAGGGGATCCCTATGGCTACACCTTC. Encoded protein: CASSLGTGDPYGYTF.

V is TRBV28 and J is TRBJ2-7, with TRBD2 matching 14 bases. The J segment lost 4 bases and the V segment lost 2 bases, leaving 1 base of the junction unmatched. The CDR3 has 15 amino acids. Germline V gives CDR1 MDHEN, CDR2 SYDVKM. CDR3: CASSLRLAGGYEQYF. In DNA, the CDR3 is TGTGCCAGCAGTTTAAGACTAGCGGGGGGGTACGAGCAGTACTTC.

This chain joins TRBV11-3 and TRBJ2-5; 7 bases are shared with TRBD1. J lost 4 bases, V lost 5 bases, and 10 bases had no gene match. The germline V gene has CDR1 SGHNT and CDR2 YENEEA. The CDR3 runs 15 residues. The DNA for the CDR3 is TGTGCCAGCAGCCTCGGGACAGACGTTCGAGAGACCCAGTACTTC. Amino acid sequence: CASSLGTDVRETQYF.

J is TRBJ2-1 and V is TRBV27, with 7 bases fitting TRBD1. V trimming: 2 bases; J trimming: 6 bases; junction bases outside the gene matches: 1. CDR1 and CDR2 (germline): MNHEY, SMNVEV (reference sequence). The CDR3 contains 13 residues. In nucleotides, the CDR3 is TGTGCCAGCAGTTTAGCAGGGGGCAATGAGCAGTTCTTC. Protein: CASSLAGGNEQFF.

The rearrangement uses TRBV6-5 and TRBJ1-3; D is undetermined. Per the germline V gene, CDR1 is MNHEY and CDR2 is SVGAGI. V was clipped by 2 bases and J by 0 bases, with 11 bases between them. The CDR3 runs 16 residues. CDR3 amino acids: CASSYDSLSSGNTIYF. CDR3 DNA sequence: TGTGCCAGCAGTTACGACTCTTTGAGCTCTGGAAACACCATATATTTT.

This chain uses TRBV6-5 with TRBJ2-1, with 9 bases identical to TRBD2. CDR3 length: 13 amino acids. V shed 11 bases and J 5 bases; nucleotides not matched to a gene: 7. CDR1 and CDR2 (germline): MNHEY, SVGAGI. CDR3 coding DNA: TGTGCCGCCGGGACTAGCCGAAACAATGAGCAGTTCTTC. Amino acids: CAAGTSRNNEQFF.

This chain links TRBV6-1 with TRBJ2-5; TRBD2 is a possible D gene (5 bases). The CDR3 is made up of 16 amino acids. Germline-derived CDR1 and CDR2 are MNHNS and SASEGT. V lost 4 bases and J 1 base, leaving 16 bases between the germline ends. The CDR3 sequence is CASSVQAATGQETQYF. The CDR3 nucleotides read TGTGCCAGCAGTGTACAAGCGGCAACCGGCCAAGAGACCCAGTACTTC.

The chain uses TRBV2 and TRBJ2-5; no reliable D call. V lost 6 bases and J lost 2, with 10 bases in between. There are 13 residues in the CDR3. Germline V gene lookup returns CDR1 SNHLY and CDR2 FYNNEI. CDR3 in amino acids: CASSKTRQETQYF. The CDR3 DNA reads TGTGCCAGCAGCAAGACAAGACAAGAGACCCAGTACTTC.